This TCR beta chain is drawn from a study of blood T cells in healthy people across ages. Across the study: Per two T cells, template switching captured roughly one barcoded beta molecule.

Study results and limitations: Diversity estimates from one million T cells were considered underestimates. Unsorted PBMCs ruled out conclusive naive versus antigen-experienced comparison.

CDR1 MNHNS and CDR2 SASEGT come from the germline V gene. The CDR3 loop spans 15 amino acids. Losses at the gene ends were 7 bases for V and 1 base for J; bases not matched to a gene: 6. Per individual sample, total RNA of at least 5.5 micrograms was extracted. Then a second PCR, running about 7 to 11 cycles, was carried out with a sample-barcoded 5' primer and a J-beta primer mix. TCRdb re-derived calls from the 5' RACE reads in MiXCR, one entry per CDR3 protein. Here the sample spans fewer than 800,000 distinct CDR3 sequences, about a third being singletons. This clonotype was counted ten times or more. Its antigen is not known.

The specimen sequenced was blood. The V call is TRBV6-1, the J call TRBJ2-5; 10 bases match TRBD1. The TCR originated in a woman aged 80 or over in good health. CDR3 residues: CASTQDRGTQETQYF. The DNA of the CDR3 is TGTGCCAGCACCCAGGACAGGGGGACCCAAGAGACCCAGTACTTC.